This TCR beta chain was identified during a study of T-cell memory formation after mild COVID-19. Across the whole study: Across donors, TCR clusters were largely donor specific. Study-level findings and limits: Shrinking CD4+ clones were chiefly CM and EM; CD8+ ones were chiefly EMRA. Clones contracting day 15 to 85 were balanced CD4/CD8; later expanders leaned CD4+. Some SARS-CoV-2-responding clones were already detected in memory before infection.

V lost 1 base, J lost 7 bases, and 16 bases lay in between. The CDR3 is 15 residues long. Germline V gene data show CDR1 as MNHNS and CDR2 as SASEGT. TCRdb independently ran MiXCR on the 5' RACE reads; one entry per CDR3 protein. This sample has 380,000 or so distinct CDR3 sequences, with approximately 15% found just once. Of note for this clonotype: What it binds is unknown.

V usage is TRBV6-1 and J usage is TRBJ1-2; possibly TRBD1 for D (5 bases). The sequencing sample was made of PBMCs or a T cell subset sorted from them (not recorded which). The clonotype was recovered from a man aged 18 to 35 who had mild COVID-19 (a few samples of this study predate the infection). Cell type and time point are not known. The CDR3 sequence is CASSEVPGIFGGYTF. In nucleotides, the CDR3 is TGTGCCAGCAGTGAAGTTCCAGGGATCTTTGGTGGCTACACCTTC.